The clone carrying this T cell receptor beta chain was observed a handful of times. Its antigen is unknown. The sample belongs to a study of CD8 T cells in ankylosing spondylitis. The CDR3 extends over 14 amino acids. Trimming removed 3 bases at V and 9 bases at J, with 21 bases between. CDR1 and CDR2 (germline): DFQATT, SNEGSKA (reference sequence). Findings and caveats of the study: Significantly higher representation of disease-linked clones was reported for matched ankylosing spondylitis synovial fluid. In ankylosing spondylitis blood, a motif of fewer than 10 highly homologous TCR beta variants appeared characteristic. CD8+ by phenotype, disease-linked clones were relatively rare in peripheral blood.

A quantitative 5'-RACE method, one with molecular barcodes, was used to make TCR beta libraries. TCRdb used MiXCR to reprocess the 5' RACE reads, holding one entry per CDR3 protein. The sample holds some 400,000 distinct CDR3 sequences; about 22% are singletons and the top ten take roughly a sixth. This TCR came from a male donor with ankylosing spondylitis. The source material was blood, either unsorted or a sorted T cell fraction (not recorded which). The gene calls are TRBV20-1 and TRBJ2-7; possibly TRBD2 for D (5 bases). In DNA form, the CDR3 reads TGCAGTGCTAGTTCGAGGGCCCGTTTGGACGCGCAGTACTTC. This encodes CSASSRARLDAQYF.